Listed below are T cell receptor beta chains from one sample, sequenced in a study of brain T cells in children with intractable seizures. Sequencing was performed with immunoSEQ multiplex PCR; in TCRdb, only in-frame clones are kept and a portion is missing. The repertoire holds 340,000 or so clones, with over 90% as singletons. The sample consisted of peripheral blood, taken approximately 5 months after surgery. These TCRs come from a boy under three years old with tuberous sclerosis and intractable seizures. Both conserved end residues are part of each CDR3. A D gene is named only where the DNA matches it firmly. Part of the rows lack a size; the others show once, few, many or a class for expanded clones.

v_gene: TRBV4-2; abundance: once; d_gene: TRBD2; j_gene: TRBJ2-7; CDR3nt: TGTGCCAGCAGCCAACTAGGGGCGGGGGGCTACGAGCAGTACTTC; CDR3aa: CASSQLGAGGYEQYF
v_gene: TRBV7-9; abundance: .; d_gene: TRBD2; j_gene: TRBJ2-7; CDR3nt: TGTGCCAGCAGCTTGCCGACTAGCGGGAGCTACGAGCAGTACTTC; CDR3aa: CASSLPTSGSYEQYF
v_gene: TRBV18; abundance: .; d_gene: TRBD2; j_gene: TRBJ2-1; CDR3nt: TGTGCCAGCTCACCTAGCGGGAGGGTAGATGAGCAGTTCTTC; CDR3aa: CASSPSGRVDEQFF
v_gene: TRBV11-3; abundance: .; d_gene: .; j_gene: TRBJ2-1; CDR3nt: TGTGCCAGCAGCCCGTCGGGTGGGGCACACAATGAGCAGTTCTTC; CDR3aa: CASSPSGGAHNEQFF
v_gene: TRBV6-1; abundance: .; d_gene: TRBD1; j_gene: TRBJ1-2; CDR3nt: TGTGCCAGCAGTGAAGGTGGGACAGCCAACTATGGCTACACCTTC; CDR3aa: CASSEGGTANYGYTF
v_gene: TRBV7-2; abundance: .; d_gene: TRBD1; j_gene: TRBJ1-4; CDR3nt: TGTGCCAGCAGCTCAGGGGGCAGGAGGGGTGAAAAACTGTTTTTT; CDR3aa: CASSSGGRRGEKLFF
v_gene: TRBV5-4; abundance: .; d_gene: TRBD2; j_gene: TRBJ2-3; CDR3nt: TGTGCCAGCAGCTCTGGGACTAGCGGGGGGGGTTACACAGATACGCAGTATTTT; CDR3aa: CASSSGTSGGGYTDTQYF
v_gene: TRBV6-5; abundance: few; d_gene: .; j_gene: TRBJ1-5; CDR3nt: TGTGCCAGCAACGCCTGGGGACAGCCCCAGCATTTT; CDR3aa: CASNAWGQPQHF
v_gene: TRBV7-8; abundance: .; d_gene: TRBD1; j_gene: TRBJ2-5; CDR3nt: TGTGCCAGCAGCGCCGCAGGGACAGGCCAAGAGACCCAGTACTTC; CDR3aa: CASSAAGTGQETQYF
v_gene: TRBV7-8; abundance: .; d_gene: TRBD1; j_gene: TRBJ2-7; CDR3nt: TGTGCCAGCAGCTTAGTTTATTCGGTTGCAAGACAGGGCGTGGACGAGCAGTACTTC; CDR3aa: CASSLVYSVARQGVDEQYF
v_gene: TRBV6-5; abundance: few; d_gene: TRBD1; j_gene: TRBJ2-7; CDR3nt: TGTGCCAGCAGAGCTGGGACAGGGGGCGAATACGAGCAGTACTTC; CDR3aa: CASRAGTGGEYEQYF
v_gene: TRBV2; abundance: .; d_gene: TRBD1; j_gene: TRBJ2-1; CDR3nt: TGTGCCAGCAGCGACAGGGTCGGCAATGAGCAGTTCTTC; CDR3aa: CASSDRVGNEQFF
v_gene: TRBV5-1; abundance: .; d_gene: .; j_gene: TRBJ1-6; CDR3nt: TGCGCCAGTGGGGAGGGTTCCTATAATTCACCCCTCCACTTT; CDR3aa: CASGEGSYNSPLHF
v_gene: TRBV6-6; abundance: .; d_gene: .; j_gene: TRBJ1-2; CDR3nt: TGTGCCAGCGGGGGGAAAAAGGGGGTCCCCCTGGATGGCTACACCTTC; CDR3aa: CASGGKKGVPLDGYTF
v_gene: TRBV6-5; abundance: .; d_gene: TRBD2; j_gene: TRBJ2-2; CDR3nt: TGTGCCAGCGGAAGGTGGCTAGCGGGGACCGGGGAGCTGTTTTTT; CDR3aa: CASGRWLAGTGELFF
v_gene: TRBV3-1/TRBV3-2; abundance: once; d_gene: .; j_gene: TRBJ2-1; CDR3nt: TGTGCCAGCAGGGCTAGACTCAACCCTCACAATGAGCAGTTCTTC; CDR3aa: CASRARLNPHNEQFF
v_gene: TRBV5-4; abundance: few; d_gene: .; j_gene: TRBJ1-2; CDR3nt: TGTGCCAGCAGCTTATCAGGGCTCTATGGCTACACCTTC; CDR3aa: CASSLSGLYGYTF
v_gene: TRBV24-1; abundance: .; d_gene: .; j_gene: TRBJ2-1; CDR3nt: TGTGCCACCAGTGCGGGTAATGAGCAGTTCTTC; CDR3aa: CATSAGNEQFF
v_gene: TRBV10-3; abundance: .; d_gene: .; j_gene: TRBJ1-1; CDR3nt: TGTGCCATCAGTGGGGGGTTAGGACAGTTGAACACTGAAGCTTTCTTT; CDR3aa: CAISGGLGQLNTEAFF
v_gene: TRBV20-1; abundance: .; d_gene: .; j_gene: TRBJ2-7; CDR3nt: TGCAGTGCCCAAATTGGCTACGAGCAGTACTTC; CDR3aa: CSAQIGYEQYF
v_gene: TRBV7-3; abundance: .; d_gene: .; j_gene: TRBJ1-5; CDR3nt: TGTGCCAGCAGCTGGGCGGGCCAGCCCCAGCATTTT; CDR3aa: CASSWAGQPQHF
v_gene: TRBV19; abundance: .; d_gene: .; j_gene: TRBJ1-1; CDR3nt: TGTGCCAGTAGTATGTGGCCAGGCGCTGAAGCTTTCTTT; CDR3aa: CASSMWPGAEAFF
v_gene: TRBV29-1; abundance: once; d_gene: .; j_gene: TRBJ2-2; CDR3nt: TGCAGCGTTGAGGCCAGTAGGAGCGGGGAGCTGTTTTTT; CDR3aa: CSVEASRSGELFF
v_gene: TRBV25-1; abundance: .; d_gene: TRBD1; j_gene: TRBJ2-2; CDR3nt: TGTGCCAGCAGTGACTTCGGGACAGGGAGGACCGGGGAGCTGTTTTTT; CDR3aa: CASSDFGTGRTGELFF
v_gene: TRBV24-1; abundance: few; d_gene: .; j_gene: TRBJ2-1; CDR3nt: TGTGCCACCAGTGCGGGGGCCTACAATGAGCAGTTCTTC; CDR3aa: CATSAGAYNEQFF
v_gene: TRBV15; abundance: .; d_gene: .; j_gene: TRBJ1-5; CDR3nt: TGTGCCACCAGCAGAGATCCCGGACAGCCCCCCCAGCATTTT; CDR3aa: CATSRDPGQPPQHF
v_gene: TRBV18; abundance: .; d_gene: .; j_gene: TRBJ2-2; CDR3nt: TGTGCCAGCTCACCCCCGACAGGCCCTTTGAACACCGGGGAGCTGTTTTTT; CDR3aa: CASSPPTGPLNTGELFF
v_gene: TRBV13; abundance: .; d_gene: TRBD2; j_gene: TRBJ2-3; CDR3nt: TGTGCCAGCAGCGCTAGCGGGGGGGCAACTCGCACAGATACGCAGTATTTT; CDR3aa: CASSASGGATRTDTQYF
v_gene: TRBV5-6; abundance: .; d_gene: .; j_gene: TRBJ1-6; CDR3nt: TGTGCCAGCAGCTTGGCTAGTTCACCCCTCCACTTT; CDR3aa: CASSLASSPLHF
v_gene: TRBV11-3; abundance: .; d_gene: .; j_gene: TRBJ2-7; CDR3nt: TGTGCCAGCAGCCCCCCTCCACTGACTCGCTACGAGCAGTACTTC; CDR3aa: CASSPPPLTRYEQYF